The clone carrying this T cell receptor beta chain was recorded a few times. Its antigen is not known. The data derive from a study of spatial heterogeneity in lung cancer. Study details: A unique TCR and UMI combination showed up more than ten times in raw reads, on average. Findings and limits, study-wide: Blood showed ubiquitous tumor TCRs more often at resection than at routine follow-up.

The time point was: sample taken at primary tumor resection. Unsorted tumor, nontumor lung tissue or cryopreserved PBMC supplied the whole RNA. The donors were 72 patients with non-small cell lung cancer that was early-stage and untreated. The CDR3 runs 15 residues. Losses at the gene ends were 5 bases for V and 4 bases for J; bases not matched to a gene: 7. The germline V gene has CDR1 MDHEN and CDR2 SYDVKM. Unique molecular identifiers tagged every individual TCR cDNA molecule. TCRdb reanalysed the 5' RACE reads using MiXCR and keeps one entry per CDR3 protein. The repertoire has 80,000 to 95,000 distinct CDR3 sequences, about 9.4% of them found once; the top ten carry less than 9%.

The specimen was PBMCs, collected at surgery. J is TRBJ1-2 and V is TRBV28, with TRBD1 matching 10 bases. This TCR derives from a male donor with early-stage non-small cell lung cancer. CDR3 loop: CASSIGTGESYGYTF. The CDR3 bases are TGTGCCAGCAGTATCGGGACAGGGGAGAGCTATGGCTACACCTTC.